Sequencing of this TCR beta chain was carried out in a study of identical twins. Broader study findings: Cord blood beta clonotypes present at high abundance carried fewer insertions; no such pattern appeared in memory repertoires.

A remark on this clonotype: The antigen remains undetermined.

Unique molecular identifiers were present on the cDNA, and a universal primer site came from template switching. TCRdb itself ran the 5' RACE reads through MiXCR, one entry per CDR3 protein. The table shows hundreds of thousands of distinct CDR3 sequences, with roughly 20% occurring only once. The CDR3 sequence is 16 residues long. The V end was cut by 0 bases, the J end by 2 bases, with 11 bases between. CDR1 and CDR2 from the germline V gene are DFQATT and SNEGSKA (reference sequence). These data are also associated with another study on T cells expressing NK-cell markers. From that paper: Sorted T-cell subsets CD3+CD56+NKG2C+, CD3+CD56+NKG2C- and CD3+CD56-NKG2C+ were TCR beta-sequenced. Questions lingered over whether expanded NKG2C+ T cell clones were HCMV-specific.

The TCR originated in a woman between 18 and 29 years old in good health. The chain is built from TRBV20-1 and TRBJ2-6; possible D gene TRBD1, 6 bases. The sample consisted of PBMCs. The CDR3 DNA sequence: TGCAGTGCTAGAGAGCAACCAGGGGCTGGGGCCAACGTCCTGACTTTC. It translates to CSAREQPGAGANVLTF.